This TCR beta chain was retrieved from a study of Graves' ophthalmopathy and Graves' hyperthyroidism. Study-level background: Samples of peripheral blood were obtained at initial diagnosis, prior to treatment of any kind.

The study's findings and limits: The model's ophthalmopathy progression predictions had more than 55% sensitivity and approximately 72% specificity.

Amplification of the TCR beta CDR3 regions used RNA transcripts (as template). HTBI primers were used in a first-round RT-PCR, which preceded a second-round multiplex PCR. One entry per CDR3 protein results from TCRdb running MiXCR on the multiplex PCR reads. Here the sample spans about 160,000 distinct CDR3 sequences, approximately 40% being singletons. From fresh peripheral blood, over 9 ml in volume, the PBMCs were obtained. With respect to this clonotype: What it recognizes is unknown.

CDR1 is MNHNS and CDR2 is SASEGT in the germline V gene. The ends were cut back, 2 bases at V and 2 bases at J, with 10 bases in the middle. This CDR3 is 14 amino acids long. Sequenced input: peripheral blood. The chain is built from TRBV6-1 and TRBJ2-7; D gene ambiguous. This clonotype originated in a man aged 25 to 40 with Graves' ophthalmopathy. DNA of the CDR3: TGTGCCAGCAGTGAACCTCTGGGGACCTACGAGCAGTACTTC. Translation: CASSEPLGTYEQYF.